This TCR beta chain was recorded in a study of molecular identifiers for immune sequencing clone quantification. This clonotype was observed at least ten times. Bulk TCR libraries used previously described methods and listed TCR primers. TCRdb re-called the PCR reads with MiXCR, one entry per CDR3 protein. This sample yields approximately 90,000 distinct CDR3 sequences, of which 20% to 25% are seen a single time; roughly 0.94% belongs to the top ten. Germline lookup yields CDR1 SNHLY and CDR2 FYNNEI. V was cut by 7 bases and J by 6 bases, with 18 bases left in between. The CDR3 runs 14 residues. Using 10%, 30% or 50% RNA, naive CD8 libraries were derived from roughly 20,000 to 1,000,000 sorted cells. Based on a CD8+CD4-CCR7+CD45RA+ profile, naive CD8 T cells were sorted.

The chain links TRBV2 to TRBJ1-2, with D unresolved. The sample was naive CD8+ T cells from blood, with Jurkat cell RNA spiked in. This sample's subset: FACS-sorted CD8+CD4-CCR7+CD45RA+ naive T cells. This TCR derives from a human donor in good health. Some libraries in this study had Jurkat cell RNA spiked in. CDR3 nucleotide sequence: TGTGCCAGCACCCAAGGGTCGGGGTTACATGGCTACACCTTC. Its protein is CASTQGSGLHGYTF.